These 24 T cell receptor beta chains originate from one sample sequenced in a study of T cell clones after liver transplantation. Assay: immunoSEQ multiplex PCR; the TCRdb copy retains only in-frame clones and omits some. The repertoire consists of about 15,000 clones, with about 93% occurring once and the leading ten covering nearly 50%. This specimen consisted of CD8+ T cells from blood, obtained before liver transplant. The source of these receptors is a human donor who received a liver transplant.

This sequence joins TRBV18 and TRBJ2-7, with 10 bases lining up with TRBD1. Germline V lookup: CDR1 KGHSH, CDR2 LQKENI. V lost 3 bases and J lost 3; bases outside the gene matches: 5. The CDR3 runs to 15 residues. The CDR3 region has the DNA TGTGCCAGCTCACCCTCCGGGACAGGGGTCTACGAGCAGTACTTC. Translated: CASSPSGTGVYEQYF.

The chain recombines TRBV7-9 with TRBJ2-2, with 8 bases matching TRBD2. The junction had 7 bases not matched to a gene; V was cut back by 0 bases and J by 4 bases. Germline CDR1 is SEHNR and CDR2 is FQNEAQ (reference sequence). The CDR3 runs to 17 residues. CDR3: CASSLAAGGPSTGELFF. The CDR3 nucleotides read TGTGCCAGCAGCTTAGCGGCGGGAGGCCCGAGCACCGGGGAGCTGTTTTTT.

V and J are TRBV7-9 and TRBJ2-7; tentative D call: TRBD2 (5 bases). The CDR3 has 14 residues. The germline V gene has CDR1 SEHNR and CDR2 FQNEAQ (reference sequence). V lost 0 bases to trimming and J lost 2 bases, with 8 bases between them. The chain's CDR3 is CASSLAGVTYEQYF. Here the CDR3 DNA reads TGTGCCAGCAGCTTAGCGGGAGTCACCTACGAGCAGTACTTC. The variable domain in full, with the rest retrieved from reference TRBV7-9 and TRBJ2-7, is DTGVSQNPRHKITKRGQNVTFRCDPISEHNRLYWYRQTLGQGPEFLTYFQNEAQLEKSRLLSDRFSAERPKGSFSTLEIQRTEQGDSAMYLCASSLAGVTYEQYFGPGTRLTVT.

The chain is built from TRBV21-1 and TRBJ2-2. TRBV21-1 is deemed a pseudogene. CDR3 length equals 16 residues. CDR3 DNA sequence: TGTGCCAGCAGCCTCGGGCAGGCCGCGAACACCGGGGAGCTGTTTTTT. Its protein is CASSLGQAANTGELFF.

Remarks on this clone: A junction boundary mismatches the germline segment, possibly from a read error. The chain employs TRBV2 and TRBJ2-7; D gene ambiguous. Germline CDR1 is SNHLY and CDR2 is FYNNEI. The CDR3 is 8 residues long. In DNA, the CDR3 is TGTGCCACCTGGGGAACGGACTTC. As protein: CATWGTDF.

This chain joins TRBV19 and TRBJ2-7; D uncertain. V lost 2 bases to trimming and J lost 2 bases, with 10 bases between them. The CDR3 has 14 residues. CDR1 and CDR2 (germline): LNHDA, SQIVND (reference sequence). CDR3: CASSISGLAYEQYF. The DNA of the CDR3 is TGTGCCAGTAGTATATCTGGGTTGGCCTACGAGCAGTACTTC.

This clone is a singleton in its sample. The CDR3 reads CASSLIRLAGSASTDTQYF. The DNA for the CDR3 is TGTGCCAGCAGTTTAATCCGGCTAGCGGGAAGTGCTAGCACAGATACGCAGTATTTT. The genes are TRBV28 and TRBJ2-3; 9 bases are shared with TRBD2. V lost 2 bases, J lost 0 bases, and 12 bases stayed unmatched. Per germline, CDR1 MDHEN and CDR2 SYDVKM. The CDR3 contains 19 residues.

This chain uses TRBV13 with TRBJ1-6; 7 positions agree with TRBD1. The ends lost 4 bases at V and 8 bases at J; junction bases unmatched: 2. The CDR3 consists of 13 residues. Germline CDR1 is PRHDT and CDR2 is FYEKMQ (reference sequence). The CDR3 coding sequence is TGTGCCAGCAGCTCGACAGGGTATTCACCCCTCCACTTT. It is translated as CASSSTGYSPLHF.

The V call is TRBV27, the J call TRBJ2-3, with a tentative D call TRBD2 (6 bases). The CDR3 sequence is 13 residues long. Germline V lookup: CDR1 MNHEY, CDR2 SMNVEV (reference sequence). V was trimmed by 5 bases and J by 2 bases, leaving 8 bases between them. CDR3 residues: CASSPSATDTQYF. The CDR3 bases are TGTGCCAGCAGTCCTAGCGCCACAGATACGCAGTATTTT.

The genes are TRBV12-5 and TRBJ2-2; D not certain. From germline, CDR1 is LGHNT and CDR2 FRNRAP. The CDR3 is 12 residues long. V was cut by 8 bases and J by 0 bases, with 4 bases left in between. CDR3 bases: TGTGCTAGTACAGCGAACACCGGGGAGCTGTTTTTT. Residues: CASTANTGELFF.

This chain uses TRBV29-1 with TRBJ2-7; the D gene is possibly TRBD1 (5 bases). The V end was cut by 7 bases, the J end by 3 bases, with 13 bases between. The CDR3 sequence is 12 residues long. Germline lookup yields CDR1 SQVTM and CDR2 ANQGSEA. The CDR3 loop is CSAVTDYYEQYF. DNA for the CDR3: TGCAGCGCCGTGACAGATTACTACGAGCAGTACTTC.

The rearrangement joins TRBV19 to TRBJ1-4; tentatively, D is TRBD1 (6 bases). The length of the CDR3 is 11 residues. The V gene's germline CDR1 is LNHDA and CDR2 SQIVND (reference sequence). CDR3 region: CASEQGEKLFF. Written as DNA, the CDR3 is TGTGCGTCAGAACAGGGTGAAAAACTGTTTTTT.

The chain employs TRBV27 and TRBJ2-7, with 9 bases aligning to TRBD1. Trimming removed 2 bases from V and 2 bases from J; junction bases left unmatched: 10. There are 17 residues in the CDR3. Germline V gene data show CDR1 as MNHEY and CDR2 as SMNVEV (reference sequence). The CDR3 sequence: CASSLTTGTGRAYEQYF. CDR3 bases: TGTGCCAGCAGTTTAACAACCGGGACAGGGAGGGCCTACGAGCAGTACTTC.

V is TRBV27 and J is TRBJ2-5; 8 bases map to TRBD1. J was trimmed by 2 bases and V by 2 bases; bases with no gene match: 4. This CDR3 has 15 amino acids. CDR1 is MNHEY and CDR2 is SMNVEV in the germline V gene (reference sequence). The CDR3 coding sequence is TGTGCCAGCAGTTTACAGGGGGCAGGGCAAGAGACCCAGTACTTC. Its protein product is CASSLQGAGQETQYF.

The V gene is TRBV30, the J gene TRBJ2-7, with TRBD2 matching over 11 bases. The CDR3 is 13 amino acids. Per germline, CDR1 GTSNPN and CDR2 SVGIG (reference sequence). J lost 0 bases, V lost 5 bases, and 0 bases had no gene match. The CDR3 DNA follows: TGTGCCTGGGGGACTAGCGGCTCCTACGAGCAGTACTTC. Translating it yields CAWGTSGSYEQYF.

The CDR3 coding sequence is TGTGCCAGCAGTTGGGAGGGGGACACTGAAGCTTTCTTT. This codes for CASSWEGDTEAFF. V gene TRBV27 combines with J gene TRBJ1-1; TRBD1 is a possible D gene (6 bases). Germline CDR1 MNHEY, CDR2 SMNVEV (reference sequence). CDR3 size: 13 residues. The V end was cut by 4 bases, the J end by 3 bases, with 9 bases between.

The rearrangement links TRBV13 to TRBJ2-1; D gene ambiguous. V shed 7 bases and J shed 12 bases, with 19 bases lying between them. Germline CDR1 is PRHDT and CDR2 is FYEKMQ (reference sequence). The CDR3 consists of 13 residues. CDR3 sequence reads: CASTLGWGRWQFF. CDR3 coding DNA: TGTGCCAGCACCCTAGGCTGGGGAAGGTGGCAGTTCTTC.

The genes are TRBV11-2 and TRBJ2-7; D gene uncertain. Per the germline V gene, CDR1 is SGHAT and CDR2 is FQNNGV. CDR3 size: 13 residues. Trimming cost V 4 bases and J 6 bases, with 13 bases left between them. CDR3 in DNA: TGTGCCAGCAGCTCTCCCCCGCCCATCGAGCAGTACTTC. It codes for CASSSPPPIEQYF.

V and J are TRBV7-2 and TRBJ2-2; a weak D match, TRBD1 (6 bases). Trimming shortened V by 2 bases and J by 3 bases, and 19 bases separated the two germline ends. In germline, CDR1 is SGHTA, CDR2 FQGNSA. The CDR3 contains 18 residues. The CDR3 sequence: CASSLPHQTGGDTGELFF. The CDR3 nucleotides read TGTGCCAGCAGCTTACCCCACCAGACAGGCGGCGACACCGGGGAGCTGTTTTTT. The whole variable domain, remainder taken from reference TRBV7-2 and TRBJ2-2, is GAGVSQSPSNKVTEKGKDVELRCDPISGHTALYWYRQSLGQGLEFLIYFQGNSAPDKSGLPSDRFSAERTGGSVSTLTIQRTQQEDSAVYLCASSLPHQTGGDTGELFFGEGSRLTVL.

V gene TRBV2 combines with J gene TRBJ2-7; TRBD1 matches at 8 bases. Germline CDR1 SNHLY, CDR2 FYNNEI. This CDR3 has 13 amino acids. The V segment lost 11 bases and the J segment 6 bases; nucleotides outside the gene matches: 12. The CDR3 DNA follows: TGTGCCGTCAGGGGGCAGGGCCGTGGCGAGCAGTACTTC. Amino acids: CAVRGQGRGEQYF.

The rearrangement links TRBV27 to TRBJ2-3; D gene uncertain. Germline V gene data show CDR1 as MNHEY and CDR2 as SMNVEV (reference sequence). V lost 0 bases and J lost 2, with 9 bases in between. CDR3 size: 15 residues. The DNA for the CDR3 is TGTGCCAGCAGTTTATCGGGTTATCTCACAGATACGCAGTATTTT. This sequence encodes CASSLSGYLTDTQYF.

The CDR3 loop is CASRLRGDPHYEQYF. The DNA for the CDR3 is TGTGCCAGCAGACTCCGGGGGGACCCTCACTACGAGCAGTACTTC. The chain joins TRBV11-3 to TRBJ2-7, with 7 bases identical to TRBD2. CDR3 length: 15 residues. The germline gives CDR1 SGHNT, CDR2 YENEEA. V lost 6 bases to trimming and J lost 3 bases; unmatched junction nucleotides: 11.

This chain uses TRBV9 with TRBJ2-5; D is possibly TRBD1 or TRBD2 (5 bases each). Per germline, CDR1 SGDLS and CDR2 YYNGEE. CDR3 length: 18 amino acids. V lost 1 base, J lost 0 bases, and 19 bases lay in between. CDR3 amino acids: CASSVPSIPTGDQETQYF. DNA of the CDR3: TGTGCCAGCAGCGTACCTAGCATCCCTACAGGAGACCAAGAGACCCAGTACTTC. Full variable domain (missing parts from reference TRBV9 and TRBJ2-5): DSGVTQTPKHLITATGQRVTLRCSPRSGDLSVYWYQQSLDQGLQFLIQYYNGEERAKGNILERFSAQQFPDLHSELNLSSLELGDSALYFCASSVPSIPTGDQETQYFGPGTRLLVL.

The rearrangement uses TRBV21-1 and TRBJ2-3. TRBV21-1 is assigned pseudogene status. The CDR3 spans 17 residues. The CDR3, as DNA: TGTGCCAGCAGCAATGGGGACCCCTACCTAAGCACAGATACGCAGTATTTT. Translated, it gives CASSNGDPYLSTDTQYF.